This T cell receptor beta chain was recovered during a study of blood T cell repertoires in COVID-19. Across the whole study: Acute-phase and convalescent COVID-19 samples originated in the United States, Italy and Spain.

A single count supports this clone. Per the authors' pipeline: Amplification of reference gene primers was used by the study to estimate nucleated cell counts. Produced via immunoSEQ multiplex PCR; TCRdb's table is partial and in-frame only. V and J calls and clone size are copied from that table; D and trimming were computed from the DNA. The sample has 80,000 to 130,000 clones; 65% to 90% are singletons. All enrollees were about 18 to 89 years old and from roughly 22 US areas. Two negative PCRs, clearance, or symptom resolution characterized the recovered Cohort 3 donors. Trimming cost V 0 bases and J 4 bases; bases outside gene matches: 7. Germline CDR1 is SGHRS and CDR2 is YFSETQ. CDR3 length: 15 residues.

The chain carries TRBV5-1 and TRBJ2-7, with 7 bases aligning to TRBD2. This TCR was recovered from a woman aged 45-65 years who had recovered from COVID-19. Source material: PBMCs or T cells enriched from blood (not recorded which). The CDR3 loop is CASSLVSSGYYEQYF. The CDR3 coding sequence is TGCGCCAGCAGCTTGGTATCTAGCGGCTATTACGAGCAGTACTTC.